Presented here are 7 T cell receptor beta chains from one specimen sequenced in a study of cytomegalovirus exposure and HLA in healthy donors. PCR involved 60 Vbeta and 13 Jbeta primers. TCRdb keeps only in-frame clones here, not all; method: immunoSEQ multiplex PCR. The table has about 160,000 clones, 75% to 90% seen once; the top ten hold roughly 2%. Sample: PBMCs. These receptors were collected from a human donor in good health.

The chain combines TRBV4-1 with TRBJ2-4; tentatively, D is TRBD2 (6 bases). Trimming removed 2 bases from V and 1 base from J, with 9 bases in between. The germline V gene encodes CDR1 MGHRA and CDR2 YSYEKL. The CDR3 spans 15 residues. The CDR3 is CASSQTGVAKNIQYF. CDR3 coding DNA: TGCGCCAGCAGCCAAACGGGAGTGGCCAAAAACATTCAGTACTTC.

Remarks on this clone: The junction differs from germline at one of its ends, possibly a read error. The V gene is TRBV7-7, the J gene TRBJ2-1; the match to TRBD2 covers 10 bases. Germline V lookup: CDR1 SSHAT, CDR2 FNYEAQ (reference sequence). CDR3 length: 15 residues. CDR3 nucleotide sequence: TGTGCTAGCAGCTTAGGTAGCGGGGGGTACAATGAGCAGTTCTTC. Its protein is CASSLGSGGYNEQFF.

V is TRBV13 and J is TRBJ2-7; possibly TRBD1 for D (6 bases). Germline V gives CDR1 PRHDT, CDR2 FYEKMQ (reference sequence). The germline V and J ends were trimmed by 1 base and 0 bases, with 10 bases remaining between them. CDR3 size: 15 residues. The CDR3 bases are TGTGCCAGCAGCTTAGTCCAGGGGCCCTCCTACGAGCAGTACTTC. Residues: CASSLVQGPSYEQYF. Variable domain in full (rest from reference TRBV13 and TRBJ2-7): AAGVIQSPRHLIKEKRETATLKCYPIPRHDTVYWYQQGPGQDPQFLISFYEKMQSDKGSIPDRFSAQQFSDYHSELNMSSLELGDSALYFCASSLVQGPSYEQYFGPGTRLTVT.

V usage is TRBV6-5 and J usage is TRBJ2-7; D gene uncertain. From germline, CDR1 is MNHEY and CDR2 SVGAGI. The CDR3 is 14 amino acids. Trimming shortened V by 4 bases and J by 4 bases, and 14 bases separated the two germline ends. CDR3 sequence reads: CASSSDIRLYEQYF. For the CDR3, the DNA is TGTGCCAGCAGTTCAGACATTCGTTTGTACGAGCAGTACTTC.

This clone was picked up one time. The chain links TRBV4-3 to TRBJ1-2, with D tentatively TRBD1 (5 bases). In germline, CDR1 is LGHNA, CDR2 YSLEER. Trimming took off 0 bases at V and 6 bases at J, with 11 bases between the two ends. This CDR3 is built from 14 residues. The CDR3 nucleotides read TGCGCCAGCAGCCAAGATTATTCGGGGGATGGCTACACCTTC. This encodes CASSQDYSGDGYTF.

V is TRBV7-8 and J is TRBJ2-3, with unresolved D. V was cut by 6 bases and J by 2 bases, with 15 bases left in between. CDR1 is SGHVS and CDR2 is FQNEAQ in the germline V gene. This CDR3 comprises 15 residues. The CDR3 DNA is TGTGCCAGCAGTCCGCGGATGAGCTACACAGATACGCAGTATTTT. This sequence encodes CASSPRMSYTDTQYF. Full variable domain (outside the CDR3, taken from reference TRBV7-8 and TRBJ2-3): GAGVSQSPRYKVAKRGQDVALRCDPISGHVSLFWYQQALGQGPEFLTYFQNEAQLDKSGLPSDRFFAERPEGSVSTLKIQRTQQEDSAVYLCASSPRMSYTDTQYFGPGTRLTVL.

The gene calls are TRBV5-8 and TRBJ2-7; TRBD1 aligns across 7 bases. V shed 0 bases and J 5 bases; nucleotides not matched to a gene: 5. This CDR3 region has 14 residues. Germline loops: CDR1 SGHTS, CDR2 YDEGEE. CDR3 residues: CASSLDRGRDEQYF. For the CDR3, the DNA is TGTGCCAGCAGCTTGGACAGGGGAAGAGACGAGCAGTACTTC.